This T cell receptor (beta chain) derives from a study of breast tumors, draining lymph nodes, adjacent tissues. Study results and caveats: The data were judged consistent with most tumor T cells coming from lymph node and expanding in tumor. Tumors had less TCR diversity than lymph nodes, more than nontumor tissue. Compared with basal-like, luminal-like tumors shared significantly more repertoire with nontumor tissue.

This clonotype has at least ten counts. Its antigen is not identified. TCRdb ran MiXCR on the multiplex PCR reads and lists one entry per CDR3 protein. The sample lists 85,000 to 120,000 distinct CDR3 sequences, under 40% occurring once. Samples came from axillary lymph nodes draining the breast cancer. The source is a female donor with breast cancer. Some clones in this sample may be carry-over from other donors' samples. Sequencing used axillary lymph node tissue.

DNA of the CDR3: TGTGCCAGCAGCTCCCGGGACAGGGGTTTGACCGGGGAGCTGTTTTTT. This gives the protein CASSSRDRGLTGELFF. The chain joins TRBV7-9 to TRBJ2-2; TRBD1 agrees at 10 bases. Germline CDR1 is SEHNR and CDR2 is FQNEAQ (reference sequence). The CDR3 loop spans 16 amino acids. J was trimmed by 5 bases and V by 4 bases; bases with no gene match: 7.